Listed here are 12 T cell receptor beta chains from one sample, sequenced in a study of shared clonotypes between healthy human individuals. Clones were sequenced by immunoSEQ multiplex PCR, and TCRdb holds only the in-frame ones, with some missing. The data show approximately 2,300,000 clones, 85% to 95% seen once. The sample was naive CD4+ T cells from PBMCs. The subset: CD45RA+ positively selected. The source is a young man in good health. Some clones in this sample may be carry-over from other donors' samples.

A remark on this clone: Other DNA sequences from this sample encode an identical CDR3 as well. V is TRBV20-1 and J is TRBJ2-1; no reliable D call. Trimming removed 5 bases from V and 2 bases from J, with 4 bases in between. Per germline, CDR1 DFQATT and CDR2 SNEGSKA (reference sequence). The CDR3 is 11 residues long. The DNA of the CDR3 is TGCAGTGCTTCGGCCTACAATGAGCAGTTCTTC. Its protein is CSASAYNEQFF.

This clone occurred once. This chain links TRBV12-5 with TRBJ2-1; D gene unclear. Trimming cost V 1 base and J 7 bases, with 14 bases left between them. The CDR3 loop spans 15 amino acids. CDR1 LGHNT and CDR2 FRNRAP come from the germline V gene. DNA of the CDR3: TGTGCTAGTGGTTTGGACGCCCACCCTAATAATGAGCAGTTCTTC. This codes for CASGLDAHPNNEQFF.

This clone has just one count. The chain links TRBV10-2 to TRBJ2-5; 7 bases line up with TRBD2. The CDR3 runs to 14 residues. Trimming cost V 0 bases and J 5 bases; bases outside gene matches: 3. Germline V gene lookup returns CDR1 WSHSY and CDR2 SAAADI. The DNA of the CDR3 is TGCGCCAGCAGTGAGTCGGGGGGGGAGGAGACCCAGTACTTC. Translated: CASSESGGEETQYF.

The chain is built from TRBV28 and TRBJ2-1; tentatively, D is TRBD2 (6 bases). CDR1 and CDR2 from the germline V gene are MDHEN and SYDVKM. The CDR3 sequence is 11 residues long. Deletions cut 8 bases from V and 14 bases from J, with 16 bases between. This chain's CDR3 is CASGRGTPKFF. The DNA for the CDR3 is TGTGCCAGCGGGCGCGGGACCCCTAAGTTCTTC. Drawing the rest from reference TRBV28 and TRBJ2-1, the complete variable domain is DVKVTQSSRYLVKRTGEKVFLECVQDMDHENMFWYRQDPGLGLRLIYFSYDVKMKEKGDIPEGYSVSREKKERFSLILESASTNQTSMYLCASGRGTPKFFGPGTRLTVL.

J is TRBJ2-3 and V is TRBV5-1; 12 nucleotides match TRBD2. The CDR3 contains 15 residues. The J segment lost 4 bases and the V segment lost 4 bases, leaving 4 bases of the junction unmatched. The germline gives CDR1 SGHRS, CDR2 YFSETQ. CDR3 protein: CASSVGTSGSDTQYF. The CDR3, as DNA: TGCGCCAGCAGCGTCGGGACTAGCGGGTCAGATACGCAGTATTTT.

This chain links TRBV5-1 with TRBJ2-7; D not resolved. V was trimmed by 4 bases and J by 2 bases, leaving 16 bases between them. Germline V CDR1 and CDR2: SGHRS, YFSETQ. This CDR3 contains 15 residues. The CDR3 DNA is TGCGCCAGCAGCCCGAGGTTCAGCCAACCCTACGAGCAGTACTTC. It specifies CASSPRFSQPYEQYF. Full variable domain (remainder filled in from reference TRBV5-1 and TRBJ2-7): KAGVTQTPRYLIKTRGQQVTLSCSPISGHRSVSWYQQTPGQGLQFLFEYFSETQRNKGNFPGRFSGRQFSNSRSEMNVSTLELGDSALYLCASSPRFSQPYEQYFGPGTRLTVT.

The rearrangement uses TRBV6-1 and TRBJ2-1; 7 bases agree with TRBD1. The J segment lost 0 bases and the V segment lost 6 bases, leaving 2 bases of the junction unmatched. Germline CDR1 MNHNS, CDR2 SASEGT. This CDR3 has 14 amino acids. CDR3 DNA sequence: TGTGCCAGCAGAGCAGGGGGCTCCTACAATGAGCAGTTCTTC. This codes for CASRAGGSYNEQFF.

CDR3 DNA: TGTGCCAGCAGCTTAAGGGGGGGCGCAGATACGCAGTATTTT. Residues: CASSLRGGADTQYF. V is TRBV7-8 and J is TRBJ2-3, with D perhaps matching TRBD2 (7 bases). V shed 2 bases and J shed 4 bases, with 10 bases lying between them. CDR3 length: 14 amino acids. Looked up from germline, CDR1 is SGHVS and CDR2 is FQNEAQ.

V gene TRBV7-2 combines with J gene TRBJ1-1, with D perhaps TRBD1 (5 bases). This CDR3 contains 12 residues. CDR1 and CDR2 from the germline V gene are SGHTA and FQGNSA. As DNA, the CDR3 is TGTGCAAGTGGGGCTTTTAACACTGAAGCTTTCTTT. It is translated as CASGAFNTEAFF.

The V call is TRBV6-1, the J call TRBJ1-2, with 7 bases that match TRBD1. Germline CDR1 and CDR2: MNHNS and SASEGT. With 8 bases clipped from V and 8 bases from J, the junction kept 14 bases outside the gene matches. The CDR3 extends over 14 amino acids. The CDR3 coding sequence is TGTGCCAGCGGCCGACAGGGACTCGGGTGGGGCTACACCTTC. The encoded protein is CASGRQGLGWGYTF.

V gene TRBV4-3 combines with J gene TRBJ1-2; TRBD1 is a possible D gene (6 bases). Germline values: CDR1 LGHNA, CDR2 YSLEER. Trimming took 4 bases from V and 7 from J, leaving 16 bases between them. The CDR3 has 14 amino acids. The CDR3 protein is CASSPRSRGGGYTF. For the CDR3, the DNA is TGCGCCAGCAGCCCCAGAAGTAGAGGGGGTGGCTACACCTTC.

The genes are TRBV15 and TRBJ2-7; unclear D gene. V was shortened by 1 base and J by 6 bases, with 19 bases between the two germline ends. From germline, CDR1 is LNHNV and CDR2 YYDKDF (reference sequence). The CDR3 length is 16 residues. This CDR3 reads CATSRVRKSSSLEQYF. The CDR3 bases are TGTGCCACCAGCAGAGTTCGGAAGTCCTCCTCCCTCGAGCAGTACTTC.